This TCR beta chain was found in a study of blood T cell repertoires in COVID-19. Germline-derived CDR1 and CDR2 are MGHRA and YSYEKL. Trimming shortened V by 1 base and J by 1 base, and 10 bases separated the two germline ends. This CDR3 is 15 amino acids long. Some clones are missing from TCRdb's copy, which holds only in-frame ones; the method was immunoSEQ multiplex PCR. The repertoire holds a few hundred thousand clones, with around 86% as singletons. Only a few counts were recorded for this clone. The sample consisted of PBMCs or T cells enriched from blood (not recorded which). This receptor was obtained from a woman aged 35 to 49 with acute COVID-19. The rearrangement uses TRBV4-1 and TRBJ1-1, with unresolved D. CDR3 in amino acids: CASSQAGSSNTEAFF. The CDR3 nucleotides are TGCGCCAGCAGCCAAGCTGGTAGCTCGAACACTGAAGCTTTCTTT.